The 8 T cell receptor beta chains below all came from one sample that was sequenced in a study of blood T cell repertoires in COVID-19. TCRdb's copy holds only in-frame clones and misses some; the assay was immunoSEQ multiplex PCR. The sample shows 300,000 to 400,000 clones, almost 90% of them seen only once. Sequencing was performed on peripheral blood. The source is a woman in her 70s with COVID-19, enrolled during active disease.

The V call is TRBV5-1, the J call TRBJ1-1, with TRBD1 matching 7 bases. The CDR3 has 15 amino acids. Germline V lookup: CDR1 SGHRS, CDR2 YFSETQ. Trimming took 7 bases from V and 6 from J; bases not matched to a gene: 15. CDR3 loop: CASHTVSGGSSEAFF. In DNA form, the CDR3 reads TGCGCCAGCCATACGGTTTCAGGGGGTAGCTCTGAAGCTTTCTTT.

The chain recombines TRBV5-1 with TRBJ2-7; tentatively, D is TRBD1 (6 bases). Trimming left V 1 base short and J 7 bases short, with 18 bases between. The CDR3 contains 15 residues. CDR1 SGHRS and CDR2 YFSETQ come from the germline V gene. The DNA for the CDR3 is TGCGCCAGCAGCTTGAATGGCAGGGGAACTGAAGAGCAGTACTTC. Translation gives CASSLNGRGTEEQYF. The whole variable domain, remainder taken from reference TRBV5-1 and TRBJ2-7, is KAGVTQTPRYLIKTRGQQVTLSCSPISGHRSVSWYQQTPGQGLQFLFEYFSETQRNKGNFPGRFSGRQFSNSRSEMNVSTLELGDSALYLCASSLNGRGTEEQYFGPGTRLTVT.

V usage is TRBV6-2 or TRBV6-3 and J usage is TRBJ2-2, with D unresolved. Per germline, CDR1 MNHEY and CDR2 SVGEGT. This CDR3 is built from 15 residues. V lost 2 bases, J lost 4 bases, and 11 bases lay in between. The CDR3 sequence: CASSYGQSSTGELFF. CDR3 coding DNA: TGTGCCAGCAGTTACGGGCAGAGCTCCACCGGGGAGCTGTTTTTT.

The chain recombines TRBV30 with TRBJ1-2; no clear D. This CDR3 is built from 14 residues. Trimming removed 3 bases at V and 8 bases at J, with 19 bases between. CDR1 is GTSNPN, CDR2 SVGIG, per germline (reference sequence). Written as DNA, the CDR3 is TGTGCCTGGAGCGACTACCGGGCTCCGGGGGGCTACACCTTC. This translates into CAWSDYRAPGGYTF.

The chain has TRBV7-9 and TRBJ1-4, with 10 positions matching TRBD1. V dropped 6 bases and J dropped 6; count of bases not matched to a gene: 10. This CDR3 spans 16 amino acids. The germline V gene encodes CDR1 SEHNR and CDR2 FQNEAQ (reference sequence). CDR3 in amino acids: CASRCPQGTGDEKLFF. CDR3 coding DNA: TGTGCCAGCAGATGTCCCCAAGGGACAGGGGATGAAAAACTGTTTTTT.

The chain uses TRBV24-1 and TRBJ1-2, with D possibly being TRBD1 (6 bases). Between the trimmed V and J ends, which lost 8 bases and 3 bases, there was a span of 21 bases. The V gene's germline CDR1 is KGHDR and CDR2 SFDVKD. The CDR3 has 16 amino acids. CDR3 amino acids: CATTGFGTIFYYGYTF. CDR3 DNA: TGTGCCACCACAGGTTTTGGGACAATCTTTTACTATGGCTACACCTTC.

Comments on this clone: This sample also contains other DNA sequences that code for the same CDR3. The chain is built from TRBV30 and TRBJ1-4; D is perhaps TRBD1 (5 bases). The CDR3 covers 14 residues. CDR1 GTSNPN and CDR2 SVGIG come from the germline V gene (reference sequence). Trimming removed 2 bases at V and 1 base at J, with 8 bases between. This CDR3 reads CAWSQGGTNEKLFF. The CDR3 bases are TGTGCCTGGAGTCAGGGTGGAACTAATGAAAAACTGTTTTTT.

The CDR3 sequence is CASGYHRGSYNEQFF. Written as DNA, the CDR3 is TGTGCTAGTGGCTACCACAGGGGCTCCTACAATGAGCAGTTCTTC. This chain uses TRBV12-5 with TRBJ2-1; TRBD1 agrees at 7 bases. V lost 6 bases, J lost 0 bases, and 5 bases stayed unmatched. The CDR3 spans 15 residues. The germline gives CDR1 LGHNT, CDR2 FRNRAP.